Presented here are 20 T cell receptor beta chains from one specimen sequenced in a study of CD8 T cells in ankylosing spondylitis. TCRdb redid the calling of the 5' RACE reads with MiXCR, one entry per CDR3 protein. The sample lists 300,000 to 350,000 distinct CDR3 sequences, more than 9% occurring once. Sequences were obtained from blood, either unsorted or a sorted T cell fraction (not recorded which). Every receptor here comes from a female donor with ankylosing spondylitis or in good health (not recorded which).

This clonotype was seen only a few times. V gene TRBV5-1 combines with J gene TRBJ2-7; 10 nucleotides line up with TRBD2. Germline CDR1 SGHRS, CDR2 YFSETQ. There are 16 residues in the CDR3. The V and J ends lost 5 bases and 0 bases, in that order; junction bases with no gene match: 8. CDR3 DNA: TGCGCCAGCAGTCCAAGGACTAGCGGCGCCTCCTACGAGCAGTACTTC. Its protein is CASSPRTSGASYEQYF.

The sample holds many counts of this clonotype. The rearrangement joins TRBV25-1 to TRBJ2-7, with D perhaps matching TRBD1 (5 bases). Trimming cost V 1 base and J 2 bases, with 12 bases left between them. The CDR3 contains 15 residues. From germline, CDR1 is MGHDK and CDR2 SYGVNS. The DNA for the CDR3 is TGTGCCAGCAGTGAATCTGCATGGGGCGCCTACGAGCAGTACTTC. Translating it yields CASSESAWGAYEQYF.

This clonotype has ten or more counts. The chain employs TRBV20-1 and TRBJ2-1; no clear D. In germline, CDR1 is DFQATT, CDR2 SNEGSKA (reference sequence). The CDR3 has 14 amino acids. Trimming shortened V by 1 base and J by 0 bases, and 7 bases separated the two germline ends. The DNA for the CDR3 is TGCAGTGCTAGAGCACCAAGCTCCTACAATGAGCAGTTCTTC. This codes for CSARAPSSYNEQFF.

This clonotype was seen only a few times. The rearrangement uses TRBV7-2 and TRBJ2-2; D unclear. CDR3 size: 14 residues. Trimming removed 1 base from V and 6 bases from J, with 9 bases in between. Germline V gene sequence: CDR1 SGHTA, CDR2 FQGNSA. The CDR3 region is CASSLEGAAGELFF. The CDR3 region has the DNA TGTGCCAGCAGCTTAGAGGGTGCAGCCGGGGAGCTGTTTTTT.

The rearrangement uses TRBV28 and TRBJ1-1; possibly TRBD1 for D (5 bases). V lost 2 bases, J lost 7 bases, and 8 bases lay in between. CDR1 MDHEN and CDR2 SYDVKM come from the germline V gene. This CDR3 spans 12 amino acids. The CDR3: CASSLRQLEAFF. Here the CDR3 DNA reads TGTGCCAGCAGTTTACGACAGCTTGAAGCTTTCTTT.

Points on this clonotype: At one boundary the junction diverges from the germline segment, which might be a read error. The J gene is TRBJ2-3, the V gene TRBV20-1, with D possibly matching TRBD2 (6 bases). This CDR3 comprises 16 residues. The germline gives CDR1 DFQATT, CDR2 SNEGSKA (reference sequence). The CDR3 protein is CSGRDLLAGSTDTHYF. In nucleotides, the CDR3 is TGCAGTGGTAGAGACTTACTAGCCGGGAGCACTGATACGCATTATTTT.

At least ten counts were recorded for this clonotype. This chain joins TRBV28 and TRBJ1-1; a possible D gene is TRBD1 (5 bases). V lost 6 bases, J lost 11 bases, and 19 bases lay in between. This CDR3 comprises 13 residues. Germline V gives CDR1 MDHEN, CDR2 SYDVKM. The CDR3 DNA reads TGTGCCAGCAGGGATTCCGGGACCCGCTATGCTTTCTTT. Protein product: CASRDSGTRYAFF. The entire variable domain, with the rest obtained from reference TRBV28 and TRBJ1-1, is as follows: DVKVTQSSRYLVKRTGEKVFLECVQDMDHENMFWYRQDPGLGLRLIYFSYDVKMKEKGDIPEGYSVSREKKERFSLILESASTNQTSMYLCASRDSGTRYAFFGQGTRLTVV.

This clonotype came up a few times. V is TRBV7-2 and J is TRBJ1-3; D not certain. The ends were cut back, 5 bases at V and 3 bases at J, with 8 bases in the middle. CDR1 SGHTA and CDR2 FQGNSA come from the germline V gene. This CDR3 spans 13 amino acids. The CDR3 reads CASSPPVGNTIYF. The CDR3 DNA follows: TGTGCCAGCAGCCCCCCTGTTGGAAACACCATATATTTT.

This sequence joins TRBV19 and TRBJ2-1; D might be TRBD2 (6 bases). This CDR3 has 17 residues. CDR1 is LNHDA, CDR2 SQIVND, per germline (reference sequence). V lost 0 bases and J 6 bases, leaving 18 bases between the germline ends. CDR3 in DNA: TGTGCCAGTAGTATAGATCTGAACTCCGGGACTTTCAATGAGCAGTTCTTC. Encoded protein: CASSIDLNSGTFNEQFF.

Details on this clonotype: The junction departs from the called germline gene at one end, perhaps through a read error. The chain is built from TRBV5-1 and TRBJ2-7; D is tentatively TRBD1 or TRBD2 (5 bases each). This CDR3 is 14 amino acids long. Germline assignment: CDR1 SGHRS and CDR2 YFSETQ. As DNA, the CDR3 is TGCGCCAGCAGCTTTTTGGGGGAAAACTACAAGCAGTACTTC. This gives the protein CASSFLGENYKQYF.

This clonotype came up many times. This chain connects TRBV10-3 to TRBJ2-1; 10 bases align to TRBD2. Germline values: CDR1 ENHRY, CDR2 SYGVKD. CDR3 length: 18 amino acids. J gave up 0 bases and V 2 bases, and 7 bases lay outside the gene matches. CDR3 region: CAISEIVGLAVSYNEQFF. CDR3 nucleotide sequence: TGTGCCATCAGTGAGATTGTAGGACTAGCGGTCTCCTACAATGAGCAGTTCTTC.

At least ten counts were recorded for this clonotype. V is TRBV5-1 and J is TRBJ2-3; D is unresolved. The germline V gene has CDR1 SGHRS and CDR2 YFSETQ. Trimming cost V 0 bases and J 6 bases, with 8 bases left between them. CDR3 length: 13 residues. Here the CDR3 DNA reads TGCGCCAGCAGCTTGGATCTCGTTGATACGCAGTATTTT. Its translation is CASSLDLVDTQYF. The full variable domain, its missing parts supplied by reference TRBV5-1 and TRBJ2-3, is KAGVTQTPRYLIKTRGQQVTLSCSPISGHRSVSWYQQTPGQGLQFLFEYFSETQRNKGNFPGRFSGRQFSNSRSEMNVSTLELGDSALYLCASSLDLVDTQYFGPGTRLTVL.

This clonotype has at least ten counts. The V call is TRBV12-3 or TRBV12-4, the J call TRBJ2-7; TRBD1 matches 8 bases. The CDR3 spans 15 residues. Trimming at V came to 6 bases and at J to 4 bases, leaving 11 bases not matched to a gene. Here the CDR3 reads CASRDGQGGPYEQYF. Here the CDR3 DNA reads TGTGCCAGCAGGGACGGACAGGGAGGTCCGTACGAGCAGTACTTC.

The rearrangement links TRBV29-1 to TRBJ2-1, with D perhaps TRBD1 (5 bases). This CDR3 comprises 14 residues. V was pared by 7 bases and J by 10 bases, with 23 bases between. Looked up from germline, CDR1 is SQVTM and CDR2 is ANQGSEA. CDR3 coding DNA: TGCAGCGCTAAGAAGGGCCCCCAGGGTTGGGAGCAGTTCTTC. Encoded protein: CSAKKGPQGWEQFF.

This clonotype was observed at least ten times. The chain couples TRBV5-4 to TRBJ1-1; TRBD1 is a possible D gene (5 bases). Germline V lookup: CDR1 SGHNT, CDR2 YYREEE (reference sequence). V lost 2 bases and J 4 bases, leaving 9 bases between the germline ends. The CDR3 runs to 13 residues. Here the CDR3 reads CASSFQGVTEAFF. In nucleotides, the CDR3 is TGTGCCAGCAGCTTCCAGGGAGTCACTGAAGCTTTCTTT.

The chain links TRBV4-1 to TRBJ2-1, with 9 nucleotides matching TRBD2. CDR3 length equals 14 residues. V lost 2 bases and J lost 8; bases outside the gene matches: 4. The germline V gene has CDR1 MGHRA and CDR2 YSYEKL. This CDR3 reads CASSQQGLAHEQFF. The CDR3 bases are TGCGCCAGCAGCCAACAGGGACTAGCCCATGAGCAGTTCTTC.

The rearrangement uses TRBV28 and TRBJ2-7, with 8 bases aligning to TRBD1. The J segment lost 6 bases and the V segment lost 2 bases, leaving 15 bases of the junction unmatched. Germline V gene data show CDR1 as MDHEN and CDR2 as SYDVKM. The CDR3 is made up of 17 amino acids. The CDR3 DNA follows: TGTGCCAGCAGTTTACGGCGGGGACAGGTCCTCATACCCGAGCAGTACTTC. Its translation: CASSLRRGQVLIPEQYF.

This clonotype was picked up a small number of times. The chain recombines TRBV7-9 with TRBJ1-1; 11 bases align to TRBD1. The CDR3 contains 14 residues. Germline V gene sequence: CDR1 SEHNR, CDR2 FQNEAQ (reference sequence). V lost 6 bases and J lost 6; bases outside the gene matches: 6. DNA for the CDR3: TGTGCCAGCAGAGCGGGACAGGGGGTTTCTGAAGCTTTCTTT. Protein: CASRAGQGVSEAFF.

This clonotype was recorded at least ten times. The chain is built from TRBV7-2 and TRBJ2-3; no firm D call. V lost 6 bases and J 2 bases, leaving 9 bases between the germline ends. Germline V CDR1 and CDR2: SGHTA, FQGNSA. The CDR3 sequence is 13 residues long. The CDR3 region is CASSTGSTDTQYF. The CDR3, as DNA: TGTGCCAGCAGTACCGGGTCCACAGATACGCAGTATTTT.

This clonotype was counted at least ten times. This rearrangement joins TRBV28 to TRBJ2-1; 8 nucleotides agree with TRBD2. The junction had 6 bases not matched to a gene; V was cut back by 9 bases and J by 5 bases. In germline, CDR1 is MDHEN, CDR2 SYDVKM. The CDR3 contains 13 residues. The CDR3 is CASTRGGNNEQFF. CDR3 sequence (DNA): TGTGCCAGTACACGGGGGGGGAACAATGAGCAGTTCTTC.